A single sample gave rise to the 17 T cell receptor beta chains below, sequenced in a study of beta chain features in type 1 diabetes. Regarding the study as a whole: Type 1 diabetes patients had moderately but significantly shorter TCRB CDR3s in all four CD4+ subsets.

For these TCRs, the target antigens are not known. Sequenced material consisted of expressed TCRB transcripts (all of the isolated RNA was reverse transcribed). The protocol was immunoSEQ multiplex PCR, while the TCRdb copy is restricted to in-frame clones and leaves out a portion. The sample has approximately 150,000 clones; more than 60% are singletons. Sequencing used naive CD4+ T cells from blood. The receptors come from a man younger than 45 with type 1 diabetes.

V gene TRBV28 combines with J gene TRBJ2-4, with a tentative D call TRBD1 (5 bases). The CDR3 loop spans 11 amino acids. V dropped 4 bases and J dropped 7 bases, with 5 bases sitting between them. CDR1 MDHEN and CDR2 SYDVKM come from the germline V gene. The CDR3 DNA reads TGTGCCAGCAGTTCAGGGAACATTCAGTACTTC. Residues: CASSSGNIQYF.

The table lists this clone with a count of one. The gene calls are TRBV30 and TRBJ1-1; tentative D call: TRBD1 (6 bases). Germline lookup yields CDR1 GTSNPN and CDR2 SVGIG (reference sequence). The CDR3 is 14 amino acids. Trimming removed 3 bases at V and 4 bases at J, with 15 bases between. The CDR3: CAWRTGSRGTEAFF. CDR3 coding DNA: TGTGCCTGGAGGACCGGGTCCAGGGGCACTGAAGCTTTCTTT.

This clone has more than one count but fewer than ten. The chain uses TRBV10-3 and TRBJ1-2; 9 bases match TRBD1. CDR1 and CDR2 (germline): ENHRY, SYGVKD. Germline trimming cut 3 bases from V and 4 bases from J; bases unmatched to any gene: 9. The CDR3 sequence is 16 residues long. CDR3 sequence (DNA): TGTGCCATCAGTGAATCTTGGGGACAGGGATTCTATGGCTACACCTTC. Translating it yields CAISESWGQGFYGYTF.

In DNA form, the CDR3 reads TGTGCCAGCAGTCGGGACACCTACGAGCAGTACTTC. Protein sequence: CASSRDTYEQYF. The J gene is TRBJ2-7, the V gene TRBV2; TRBD1 is a possible D gene (6 bases). Trimming removed 5 bases from V and 2 bases from J, with 7 bases in between. Germline V lookup: CDR1 SNHLY, CDR2 FYNNEI. CDR3 length equals 12 residues.

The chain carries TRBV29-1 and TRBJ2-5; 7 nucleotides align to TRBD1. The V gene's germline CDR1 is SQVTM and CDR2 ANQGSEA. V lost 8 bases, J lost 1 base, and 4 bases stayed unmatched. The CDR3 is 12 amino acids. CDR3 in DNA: TGCAGCTTAGGGGGCGGCCAAGAGACCCAGTACTTC. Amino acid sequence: CSLGGGQETQYF.

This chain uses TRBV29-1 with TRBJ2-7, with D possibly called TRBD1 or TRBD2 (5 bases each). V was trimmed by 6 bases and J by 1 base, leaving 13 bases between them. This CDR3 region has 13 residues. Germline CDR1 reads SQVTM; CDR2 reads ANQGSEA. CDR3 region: CSVTRQTSYEQYF. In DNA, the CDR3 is TGCAGCGTCACTAGACAGACGTCCTACGAGCAGTACTTC.

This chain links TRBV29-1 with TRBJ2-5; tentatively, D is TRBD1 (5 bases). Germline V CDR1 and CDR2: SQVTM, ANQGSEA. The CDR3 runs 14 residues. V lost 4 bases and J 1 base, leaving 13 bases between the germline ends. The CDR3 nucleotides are TGCAGCGTTGTGCCCATGGGGCTCCAAGAGACCCAGTACTTC. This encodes CSVVPMGLQETQYF.

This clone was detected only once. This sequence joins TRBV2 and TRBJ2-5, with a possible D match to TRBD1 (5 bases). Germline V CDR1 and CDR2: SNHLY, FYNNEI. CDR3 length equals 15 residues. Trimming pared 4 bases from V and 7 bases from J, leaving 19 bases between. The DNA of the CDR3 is TGTGCCAGCAGTGCATTGATCCAGGGCTTAGGGACCCAGTACTTC. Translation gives CASSALIQGLGTQYF. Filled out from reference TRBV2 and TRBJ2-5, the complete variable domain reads EPEVTQTPSHQVTQMGQEVILRCVPISNHLYFYWYRQILGQKVEFLVSFYNNEISEKSEIFDDQFSVERPDGSNFTLKIRSTKLEDSAMYFCASSALIQGLGTQYFGPGTRLLVL.

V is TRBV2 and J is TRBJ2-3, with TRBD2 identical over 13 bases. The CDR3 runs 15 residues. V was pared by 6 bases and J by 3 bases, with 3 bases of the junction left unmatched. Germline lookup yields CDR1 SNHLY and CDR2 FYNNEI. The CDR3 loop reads CASRMGLAGTDTQYF. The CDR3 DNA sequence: TGTGCCAGCAGGATGGGACTAGCGGGGACAGATACGCAGTATTTT.

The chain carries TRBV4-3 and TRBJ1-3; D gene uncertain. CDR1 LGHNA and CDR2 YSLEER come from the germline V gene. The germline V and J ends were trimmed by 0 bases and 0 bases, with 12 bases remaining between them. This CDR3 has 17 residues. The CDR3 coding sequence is TGCGCCAGCAGCCAAGATCTCGGGCGGTACTCTGGAAACACCATATATTTT. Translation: CASSQDLGRYSGNTIYF.

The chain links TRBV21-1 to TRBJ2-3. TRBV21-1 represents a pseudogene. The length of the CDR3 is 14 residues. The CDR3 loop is CASRVGESTDTQYF. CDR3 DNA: TGTGCCAGCAGAGTTGGGGAAAGCACAGATACGCAGTATTTT.

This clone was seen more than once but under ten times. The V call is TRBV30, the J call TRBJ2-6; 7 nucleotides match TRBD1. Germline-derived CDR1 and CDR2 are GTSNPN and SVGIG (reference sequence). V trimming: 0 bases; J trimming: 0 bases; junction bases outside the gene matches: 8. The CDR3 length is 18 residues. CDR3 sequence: CAWSVRQGVHSGANVLTF. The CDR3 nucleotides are TGTGCCTGGAGTGTACGGCAGGGGGTACACTCTGGGGCCAACGTCCTGACTTTC.

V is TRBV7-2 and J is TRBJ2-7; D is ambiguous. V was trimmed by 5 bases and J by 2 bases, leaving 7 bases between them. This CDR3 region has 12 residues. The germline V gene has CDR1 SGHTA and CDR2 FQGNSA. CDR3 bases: TGTGCCAGCAGCCCTGAGCCCTACGAGCAGTACTTC. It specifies CASSPEPYEQYF. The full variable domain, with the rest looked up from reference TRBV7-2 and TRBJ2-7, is GAGVSQSPSNKVTEKGKDVELRCDPISGHTALYWYRQSLGQGLEFLIYFQGNSAPDKSGLPSDRFSAERTGGSVSTLTIQRTQQEDSAVYLCASSPEPYEQYFGPGTRLTVT.

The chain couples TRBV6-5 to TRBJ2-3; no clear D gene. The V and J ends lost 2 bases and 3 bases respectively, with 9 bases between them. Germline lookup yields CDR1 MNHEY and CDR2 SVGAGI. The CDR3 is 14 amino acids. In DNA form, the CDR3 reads TGTGCCAGCAGTTACCTCGTTGGAACAGATACGCAGTATTTT. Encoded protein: CASSYLVGTDTQYF.

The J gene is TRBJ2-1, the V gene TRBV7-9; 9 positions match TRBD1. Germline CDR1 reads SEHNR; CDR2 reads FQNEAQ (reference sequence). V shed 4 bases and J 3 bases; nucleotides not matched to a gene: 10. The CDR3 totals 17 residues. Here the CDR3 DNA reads TGTGCCAGCAGCTGGAATCCGGGACAGGGAAACTACAATGAGCAGTTCTTC. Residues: CASSWNPGQGNYNEQFF. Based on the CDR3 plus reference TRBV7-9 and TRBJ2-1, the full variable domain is DTGVSQNPRHKITKRGQNVTFRCDPISEHNRLYWYRQTLGQGPEFLTYFQNEAQLEKSRLLSDRFSAERPKGSFSTLEIQRTEQGDSAMYLCASSWNPGQGNYNEQFFGPGTRLTVL.

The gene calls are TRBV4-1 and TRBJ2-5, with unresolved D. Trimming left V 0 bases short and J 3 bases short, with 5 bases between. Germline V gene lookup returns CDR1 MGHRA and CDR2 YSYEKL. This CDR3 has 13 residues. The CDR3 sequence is CASSQDSKETQYF. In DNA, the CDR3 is TGCGCCAGCAGCCAAGATAGTAAAGAGACCCAGTACTTC.

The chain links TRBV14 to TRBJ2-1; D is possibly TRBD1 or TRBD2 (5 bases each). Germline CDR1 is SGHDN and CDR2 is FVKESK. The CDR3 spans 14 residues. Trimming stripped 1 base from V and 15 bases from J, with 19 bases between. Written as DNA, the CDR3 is TGTGCCAGCAGCCAAGTTCTTACGGGGCGCGCGATGTTCTTC. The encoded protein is CASSQVLTGRAMFF.